This T cell receptor (beta chain) comes out of a study of chemoradiotherapy in HPV16-positive cancers. Across the whole study: A couple of HPV16-positive patients' cells yielded candidate HPV-specific clones and common motifs. Study outcomes and limitations: Candidate HPV-specific clones and E7-related TCR motifs grew in tumor during treatment. In HPV16-positive patients, HPV-responsive T-cell expansion tracked better recurrence-free survival.

Germline CDR1 reads SGHVS; CDR2 reads FQNEAQ. V was clipped by 5 bases and J by 7 bases, with 17 bases between them. CDR3 length: 14 amino acids. Points on this clone: Its antigen is still unknown.

TCRdb's copy holds only in-frame clones and misses some; the assay was immunoSEQ multiplex PCR. The data show about 21,000 clones, approximately 89% seen once. Sequencing was performed on blood, taken from a patient who underwent chemoradiotherapy. This clonotype was obtained from a human donor with HPV-associated anogenital cancer. The V gene is TRBV7-8, the J gene TRBJ1-1; TRBD1 is a possible D gene (6 bases). CDR3 residues: CASSRILATGEAFF. The CDR3 DNA follows: TGTGCCAGCAGCCGTATCCTTGCGACAGGTGAAGCTTTCTTT.